The 13 T cell receptor beta chains presented below share a single source sample, sequenced in a study of blood T cells in healthy people across ages. Sample-barcoded 5' priming and a J-beta primer mix drove a second PCR of about 6 to 11 cycles. TCRdb re-called the 5' RACE reads through MiXCR, storing one row per CDR3 protein. The profile shows about 1.8 million distinct CDR3 sequences, 49% of them singletons. The sequencing input was blood. The receptors shown here come from a middle-aged woman in good health.

This chain uses TRBV20-1 with TRBJ2-7, with TRBD1 identical over 9 bases. CDR3 length: 17 residues. Trimming cost V 0 bases and J 7 bases; bases outside gene matches: 16. Per germline, CDR1 DFQATT and CDR2 SNEGSKA (reference sequence). The CDR3 here is CSARDENRGRRYNEQYF. In DNA, the CDR3 is TGCAGTGCTAGAGACGAGAACAGGGGGCGAAGATACAATGAGCAGTACTTC.

About this clonotype: It may be a read error: a sequence one base away is much more abundant. The chain links TRBV7-2 to TRBJ2-4; the D is unclear. V was pared by 1 base and J by 13 bases, with 11 bases between. CDR1 and CDR2 (germline): SGHTA, FQGNSA. This CDR3 has 12 amino acids. This chain's CDR3 is CASSLVENEQYF. DNA of the CDR3: TGTGCCAGCAGCTTAGTTGAGAATGAGCAGTACTTC. The entire variable domain, with the rest obtained from reference TRBV7-2 and TRBJ2-4, is as follows: GAGVSQSPSNKVTEKGKDVELRCDPISGHTALYWYRQSLGQGLEFLIYFQGNSAPDKSGLPSDRFSAERTGGSVSTLTIQRTQQEDSAVYLCASSLVENEQYFGAGTRLSVL.

This clonotype was counted a few times. The J gene is TRBJ2-5, the V gene TRBV20-1, with TRBD2 matching 11 bases. V was pared by 2 bases and J by 4 bases, with 12 bases of the junction left unmatched. CDR3 size: 17 residues. Germline-derived CDR1 and CDR2 are DFQATT and SNEGSKA (reference sequence). CDR3 in DNA: TGCAGTGCTAGAACCGGGAGGAGTAGCGGGGGGGCAGAGACCCAGTACTTC. Amino acid sequence: CSARTGRSSGGAETQYF.

The J gene is TRBJ2-1, the V gene TRBV6-1; 7 bases line up with TRBD1. V shed 10 bases, J shed 9 bases, and the junction held 15 bases outside the gene matches. The germline gives CDR1 MNHNS, CDR2 SASEGT. The CDR3 covers 14 residues. The CDR3 here is CAINHPPQGSEQFF. The DNA of the CDR3 is TGTGCCATCAACCATCCACCACAGGGGAGTGAGCAGTTCTTC.

The chain has TRBV9 and TRBJ2-1; D remains ambiguous. The germline CDR1 and CDR2 sequences are SGDLS and YYNGEE. The CDR3 extends over 15 amino acids. Trimming shortened V by 0 bases and J by 2 bases, and 9 bases separated the two germline ends. The CDR3 bases are TGTGCCAGCAGCGTAGCGACACAAGCCTACAATGAGCAGTTCTTC. It specifies CASSVATQAYNEQFF.

This clonotype came up a few times. The CDR3 loop is CATSDKAGTGNYGYTF. The CDR3 nucleotides read TGTGCCACCAGTGACAAGGCCGGGACAGGGAACTATGGCTACACCTTC. The chain joins TRBV24-1 to TRBJ1-2, with TRBD1 identical over 9 bases. The germline V gene has CDR1 KGHDR and CDR2 SFDVKD. The trim removed 4 bases at V and 2 bases at J, leaving 7 bases unmatched. The CDR3 consists of 16 residues.

The chain employs TRBV29-1 and TRBJ2-3; 11 positions agree with TRBD2. Germline CDR1 SQVTM, CDR2 ANQGSEA. This CDR3 has 13 amino acids. The CDR3 nucleotides read TGCACCGGTGGGCTAGCGGGGGGAGATACGCAGTATTTT. Its translation: CTGGLAGGDTQYF.

The chain combines TRBV4-1 with TRBJ1-2, with D unresolved. The V end was cut by 1 base, the J end by 2 bases, with 11 bases between. The CDR3 runs to 15 residues. Germline V CDR1 and CDR2: MGHRA, YSYEKL. The CDR3 sequence: CASSQVTWQNYGYTF. The CDR3 DNA follows: TGCGCCAGCAGCCAAGTGACGTGGCAGAACTATGGCTACACCTTC.

This clonotype appeared once. The V gene is TRBV20-1, the J gene TRBJ1-5; D is ambiguous. Trimming shortened V by 5 bases and J by 2 bases, and 10 bases separated the two germline ends. This CDR3 spans 13 amino acids. The germline gives CDR1 DFQATT, CDR2 SNEGSKA (reference sequence). The CDR3 nucleotides are TGCAGTGCTGGGCTCCCCGGCAATCAGCCCCAGCATTTT. Translated, it gives CSAGLPGNQPQHF.

J is TRBJ2-3 and V is TRBV27, with TRBD1 matching 11 bases. V was pared by 5 bases and J by 7 bases, with 8 bases of the junction left unmatched. CDR1 is MNHEY, CDR2 SMNVEV, per germline (reference sequence). The CDR3 runs 15 residues. The CDR3 coding sequence is TGTGCCAGCAGTACCTGGGACAGGGGGAGGAATACGCAGTATTTT. Its protein is CASSTWDRGRNTQYF.

The chain is built from TRBV28 and TRBJ2-7; 12 bases fit TRBD2. The end of the DNA is better explained by TRBJ2-5, so the J call may be wrong. Germline CDR1 reads MDHEN; CDR2 reads SYDVKM. This CDR3 comprises 18 residues. CDR3 region: CASSLASGGAAVSETQYF. For the CDR3, the DNA is TGTGCCAGCAGTTTAGCTAGCGGGGGGGCAGCGGTTTCAGAGACCCAGTACTTC.

At least ten counts were recorded for this clonotype. V usage is TRBV10-3 and J usage is TRBJ2-6, with TRBD1 identical over 8 bases. Per the germline V gene, CDR1 is ENHRY and CDR2 is SYGVKD. The CDR3 contains 23 residues. Losses at the gene ends were 0 bases for V and 0 bases for J; bases not matched to a gene: 19. Here the CDR3 reads CAISESTGTGRVALTSGANVLTF. The CDR3 region has the DNA TGTGCCATCAGTGAGTCGACCGGGACAGGTCGGGTCGCTTTAACCTCTGGGGCCAACGTCCTGACTTTC.

This clonotype was observed a single time. The V and J genes are TRBV6-2 or TRBV6-3 and TRBJ1-5; D is ambiguous. V lost 0 bases and J 4 bases, leaving 7 bases between the germline ends. Germline V gene sequence: CDR1 MNHEY, CDR2 SVGEGT. The CDR3 has 14 residues. The CDR3 loop is CASSYSWDNQPQHF. The CDR3 DNA reads TGTGCCAGCAGTTACTCCTGGGATAATCAGCCCCAGCATTTT.